This T cell receptor beta chain was observed in a study of T cells in Graves' hyperthyroidism and ophthalmopathy. The CDR3 contains 12 residues. V lost 1 base, J lost 8 bases, and 8 bases lay in between. From germline, CDR1 is SGHTA and CDR2 FQGNSA. This clonotype showed up many times. TCR beta CDR3 sequences were amplified from RNA transcripts. First-round RT-PCR with HTBI primers amplified the TCR CDR3 region. TCRdb reprocessed the multiplex PCR reads with MiXCR, giving one entry per CDR3 protein. Here the sample spans 700,000 to 850,000 distinct CDR3 sequences, roughly a third being singletons. This receptor was identified in a woman aged 35 to 49 with Graves' hyperthyroidism. The material sequenced was blood. This chain connects TRBV7-2 to TRBJ1-2; weak D call: TRBD1 (5 bases). CDR3 bases: TGTGCCAGCAGCTTAGAGGGGATCGGCTACACCTTC. Translation gives CASSLEGIGYTF.